This T cell receptor (beta chain) was sequenced for a study of blood T cells in healthy people across ages. Overall study results and limits: Naive CD4+ cell counts and diversity both ran higher in long-lived than in aged donors.

This clonotype was found a few times. Its target is unknown. The second PCR ran roughly 6 to 11 cycles with a sample-barcoded 5' primer and J-beta primers. TCRdb ran MiXCR on the 5' RACE reads and lists one entry per CDR3 protein. The table has some 760,000 distinct CDR3 sequences, 25% seen once. This CDR3 spans 13 amino acids. Looked up from germline, CDR1 is MNHEY and CDR2 is SVGEGT. The same data also contributed to another study, on T cells of mothers and their children. Per that paper: When mothers and children were related, their normalized repertoire overlap, which was always slightly higher, did not differ significantly from that of unrelated pairs. Persistent microchimeric T cell clones were not found at ~100 per million sensitivity.

This chain connects TRBV6-2 or TRBV6-3 to TRBJ1-2; 9 bases align to TRBD1. The sequenced sample consisted of blood. The sequence was obtained from a boy under 18 in good health. CDR3 loop: CSTSRDRDYGYTF. CDR3 nucleotides: TGTTCTACGTCCCGGGACAGGGACTATGGCTACACCTTC.